The 8 T cell receptor beta chains below were found in one sample sequenced in a study of tissue T cells after allogeneic stem cell transplantation. Sequencing used immunoSEQ multiplex PCR; TCRdb keeps in-frame clones, though not all of them. This table holds approximately 770 clones, about 70% found once. The specimen was bone marrow, collected at autopsy. Receptors originate from a female patient between 18 and 55 years old with steroid-refractory graft-versus-host disease after an allogeneic stem cell transplant. A share of the T cells may be of graft donor origin.

This clone was seen a few times. This chain connects TRBV27 to TRBJ1-2; D is undetermined. V was clipped by 4 bases and J by 8 bases, with 17 bases between them. The CDR3 length is 14 residues. From germline, CDR1 is MNHEY and CDR2 SMNVEV (reference sequence). The CDR3, as DNA: TGTGCCAGCAGTTCCAGTGAAGGTAAAAAGGGCTACACCTTC. Encoded protein: CASSSSEGKKGYTF.

This clone has only a few counts. The rearrangement uses TRBV6-5 and TRBJ1-1; the D gene is possibly TRBD1 (5 bases). Germline V gene lookup returns CDR1 MNHEY and CDR2 SVGAGI. This CDR3 contains 14 residues. V was trimmed by 2 bases and J by 0 bases, leaving 7 bases between them. The CDR3 coding sequence is TGTGCCAGCAGTTACGCAGGGTTGAACACTGAAGCTTTCTTT. As protein: CASSYAGLNTEAFF.

The gene calls are TRBV6-2 or TRBV6-3 and TRBJ2-7, with TRBD2 identical over 14 bases. The CDR3 extends over 17 amino acids. Germline assignment: CDR1 MNHEY and CDR2 SVGEGT. V shed 6 bases, J shed 5 bases, and the junction held 12 bases outside the gene matches. The CDR3 reads CASSSPGTSGSEDEQYF. CDR3 coding DNA: TGTGCCAGCAGCTCCCCCGGGACTAGCGGGAGTGAGGACGAGCAGTACTTC.

The V and J genes are TRBV2 and TRBJ1-5; 8 nucleotides line up with TRBD1. Unmatched junction bases numbered 11, after V lost 10 bases and J lost 6 bases. In germline, CDR1 is SNHLY, CDR2 FYNNEI. This CDR3 is built from 14 residues. The CDR3 nucleotides read TGTGCCATCCAAATACCAGGGGGCGGTCAGCCCCAGCATTTT. Its protein is CAIQIPGGGQPQHF.

The chain has TRBV28 and TRBJ1-4; unclear D gene. CDR3 length: 11 amino acids. CDR1 is MDHEN and CDR2 is SYDVKM in the germline V gene. V shed 6 bases and J shed 3 bases, with 2 bases lying between them. In nucleotides, the CDR3 is TGTGCCAGCAGCCCTAATGAAAAACTGTTTTTT. Translating gives CASSPNEKLFF. Full variable domain (remainder filled in from reference TRBV28 and TRBJ1-4): DVKVTQSSRYLVKRTGEKVFLECVQDMDHENMFWYRQDPGLGLRLIYFSYDVKMKEKGDIPEGYSVSREKKERFSLILESASTNQTSMYLCASSPNEKLFFGSGTQLSVL.

The V call is TRBV5-1, the J call TRBJ2-3; 8 bases match TRBD2. This CDR3 is built from 16 residues. Looked up from germline, CDR1 is SGHRS and CDR2 is YFSETQ. V was pared by 0 bases and J by 0 bases, with 3 bases of the junction left unmatched. CDR3: CASSLDGRVSTDTQYF. DNA of the CDR3: TGCGCCAGCAGCTTGGACGGGAGGGTGAGCACAGATACGCAGTATTTT.

V gene TRBV4-1 combines with J gene TRBJ1-3; D ambiguous. Trimming took 4 bases from V and 2 from J, leaving 6 bases between them. Looked up from germline, CDR1 is MGHRA and CDR2 is YSYEKL. This CDR3 region has 13 residues. CDR3 protein: CASSPLPGNTIYF. CDR3 DNA sequence: TGCGCCAGCAGCCCTCTCCCTGGAAACACCATATATTTT.

The gene calls are TRBV6-5 and TRBJ2-5; TRBD2 matches 9 bases. This CDR3 comprises 13 residues. The V segment lost 8 bases and the J segment 3 bases; nucleotides outside the gene matches: 4. The germline V gene encodes CDR1 MNHEY and CDR2 SVGAGI. Written as DNA, the CDR3 is TGTGCCAGCTCCGGGACTAGCAAAGAGACCCAGTACTTC. It is translated as CASSGTSKETQYF.